Listed here are 27 T cell receptor beta chains from one sample, sequenced in a study of blood T cell repertoires in COVID-19. TCRdb's table, derived via immunoSEQ multiplex PCR, lists solely in-frame clones and lacks some. The top ten clones hold 1.7% of a sample with about 290,000 clones, approximately 91% of them seen once. The source material was PBMCs or T cells enriched from blood (not recorded which). The receptors were sampled from a woman aged 40 to 49 who had recovered from COVID-19.

The chain combines TRBV30 with TRBJ1-4, with 8 bases fitting TRBD1. J gave up 8 bases and V 5 bases, and 16 bases lay outside the gene matches. Germline CDR1 GTSNPN, CDR2 SVGIG (reference sequence). The CDR3 has 16 amino acids. CDR3 loop: CAWVPPSGGSGEKLFF. The DNA for the CDR3 is TGTGCCTGGGTTCCACCTTCAGGGGGCTCGGGGGAAAAACTGTTTTTT. The entire variable domain, with the rest obtained from reference TRBV30 and TRBJ1-4, is as follows: SQTIHQWPATLVQPVGSPLSLECTVEGTSNPNLYWYRQAAGRGLQLLFYSVGIGQISSEVPQNLSASRPQDRQFILSSKKLLLSDSGFYLCAWVPPSGGSGEKLFFGSGTQLSVL.

The chain uses TRBV20-1 and TRBJ1-1, with D uncertain. The germline V gene encodes CDR1 DFQATT and CDR2 SNEGSKA (reference sequence). Trimming left V 6 bases short and J 8 bases short, with 13 bases between. The CDR3 runs to 11 residues. In DNA, the CDR3 is TGCAGTGCCGCCCCGATACTGGAAGCTTTCTTT. Residues: CSAAPILEAFF.

To note about this clone: At the DNA level, this CDR3 is encoded by other sequences in the same sample as well. The chain has TRBV5-1 and TRBJ2-1, with 10 bases lining up with TRBD2. V lost 2 bases, J lost 2 bases, and 1 base stayed unmatched. Germline CDR1 is SGHRS and CDR2 is YFSETQ. This CDR3 is built from 15 residues. The CDR3 region is CASSLGLAAYNEQFF. CDR3 DNA: TGCGCCAGCAGCTTAGGACTAGCGGCCTACAATGAGCAGTTCTTC.

The V and J genes are TRBV29-1 and TRBJ1-2; 7 bases agree with TRBD1. After removal of 7 bases from V and 6 bases from J, the junction contained 14 bases not matched to a gene. This CDR3 spans 14 amino acids. The germline gives CDR1 SQVTM, CDR2 ANQGSEA. As DNA, the CDR3 is TGCAGCGCCGGGGGAAGGACAGGAGCCGATGGCTACACCTTC. Protein product: CSAGGRTGADGYTF.

The V and J genes are TRBV12-3 or TRBV12-4 and TRBJ1-1; D is possibly TRBD1 (5 bases). The CDR3 contains 13 residues. Deletions cut 1 base from V and 8 bases from J, with 11 bases between. The CDR3 DNA is TGTGCCAGCAGTTTAGGCGGGGGATTCGAAGCTTTCTTT. Its protein is CASSLGGGFEAFF.

This chain links TRBV19 with TRBJ2-1, with TRBD2 identical over 11 bases. The germline gives CDR1 LNHDA, CDR2 SQIVND (reference sequence). There are 17 residues in the CDR3. After removal of 5 bases from V and 4 bases from J, the junction contained 10 bases not matched to a gene. CDR3 in amino acids: CASSSKLAGVGYNEQFF. The CDR3, as DNA: TGTGCCAGTAGTTCCAAACTAGCGGGGGTAGGGTACAATGAGCAGTTCTTC.

This chain uses TRBV27 with TRBJ1-2, with D possibly matching TRBD1 (5 bases). This CDR3 has 14 amino acids. CDR1 and CDR2 (germline): MNHEY, SMNVEV (reference sequence). Trimming stripped 5 bases from V and 8 bases from J, with 18 bases between. The CDR3 coding sequence is TGTGCCAGCAGTCGAATGGACCCTTGGGGCGGCTACACCTTC. It codes for CASSRMDPWGGYTF.

The CDR3 spells CASSPGLAGANNEQFF. The CDR3 DNA reads as TGTGCCAGCTCACCGGGACTAGCGGGAGCCAACAATGAGCAGTTCTTC. V usage is TRBV18 and J usage is TRBJ2-1; 14 positions match TRBD2. The CDR3 extends over 16 amino acids. Trimming at V came to 3 bases and at J to 5 bases, leaving 3 bases not matched to a gene. Per germline, CDR1 KGHSH and CDR2 LQKENI.

This clone was detected only once. J is TRBJ1-1 and V is TRBV2; D is ambiguous. Germline V gene data show CDR1 as SNHLY and CDR2 as FYNNEI. V lost 8 bases to trimming and J lost 5 bases, with 18 bases between them. This CDR3 region has 14 residues. CDR3 sequence (DNA): TGTGCCAGCGGCAGCCCCGTTGGCGGTACTGAAGCTTTCTTT. It specifies CASGSPVGGTEAFF.

DNA for the CDR3: TGTGCCAGCAGCCAAGGGCTAGATACAGATACGCAGTATTTT. Translation gives CASSQGLDTDTQYF. This chain uses TRBV3-1 (or the pseudogene TRBV3-2) with TRBJ2-3, with D unclear. CDR3 size: 14 residues. V was trimmed by 1 base and J by 3 bases, leaving 8 bases between them. Germline V gene sequence: CDR1 LGHDT, CDR2 YNNKEL (reference sequence).

The J gene is TRBJ1-2, the V gene TRBV5-1, with D unresolved. Trimming took 0 bases from V and 6 from J, leaving 12 bases between them. The CDR3 spans 14 residues. The germline V gene encodes CDR1 SGHRS and CDR2 YFSETQ. The CDR3 DNA reads as TGCGCCAGCAGCTTGGAGGAGGGAACAGATGGCTACACCTTC. It encodes CASSLEEGTDGYTF. The variable domain in full, completed from reference TRBV5-1 and TRBJ1-2, reads KAGVTQTPRYLIKTRGQQVTLSCSPISGHRSVSWYQQTPGQGLQFLFEYFSETQRNKGNFPGRFSGRQFSNSRSEMNVSTLELGDSALYLCASSLEEGTDGYTFGSGTRLTVV.

The gene calls are TRBV29-1 and TRBJ1-5, with 8 bases matching TRBD1. The CDR3 extends over 12 amino acids. Germline values: CDR1 SQVTM, CDR2 ANQGSEA. V was pared by 6 bases and J by 6 bases, with 4 bases of the junction left unmatched. CDR3 sequence (DNA): TGCAGCGTAGCCGGACAGGGTCAGCCCCAGCATTTT. Translating it yields CSVAGQGQPQHF.

This clone has only a few counts. The chain combines TRBV5-1 with TRBJ1-1; D call uncertain. The CDR3 consists of 15 residues. V lost 4 bases and J lost 2, with 15 bases in between. Looked up from germline, CDR1 is SGHRS and CDR2 is YFSETQ. CDR3 region: CASSLSINVNTEAFF. The CDR3 bases are TGCGCCAGCAGCCTATCGATCAACGTCAACACTGAAGCTTTCTTT. The whole variable domain, filled in from reference TRBV5-1 and TRBJ1-1, reads KAGVTQTPRYLIKTRGQQVTLSCSPISGHRSVSWYQQTPGQGLQFLFEYFSETQRNKGNFPGRFSGRQFSNSRSEMNVSTLELGDSALYLCASSLSINVNTEAFFGQGTRLTVV.

CDR3 coding DNA: TGTGCCTGGAGTGACCCGCGACGAGGCACTAATGAAAAACTGTTTTTT. It codes for CAWSDPRRGTNEKLFF. The chain recombines TRBV30 with TRBJ1-4; D remains ambiguous. V lost 1 base, J lost 2 bases, and 14 bases lay in between. CDR1 and CDR2 from the germline V gene are GTSNPN and SVGIG (reference sequence). The CDR3 loop spans 16 amino acids. The entire variable domain, with the rest obtained from reference TRBV30 and TRBJ1-4, is as follows: SQTIHQWPATLVQPVGSPLSLECTVEGTSNPNLYWYRQAAGRGLQLLFYSVGIGQISSEVPQNLSASRPQDRQFILSSKKLLLSDSGFYLCAWSDPRRGTNEKLFFGSGTQLSVL.

This chain links TRBV2 with TRBJ1-2, with TRBD1 identical over 8 bases. Unmatched junction bases numbered 7, after V lost 7 bases and J lost 6 bases. This CDR3 comprises 13 residues. Germline loops: CDR1 SNHLY, CDR2 FYNNEI. The CDR3 protein is CASKLGQADGYTF. CDR3 sequence (DNA): TGTGCCAGCAAGCTGGGACAGGCGGATGGCTACACCTTC.

A single count supports this clone. The chain is built from TRBV5-1 and TRBJ1-2; maybe TRBD1 (5 bases). V was trimmed by 0 bases and J by 3 bases, leaving 9 bases between them. CDR1 SGHRS and CDR2 YFSETQ come from the germline V gene. The CDR3 covers 14 residues. CDR3 region: CASSLVTAHYGYTF. The CDR3 DNA follows: TGCGCCAGCAGCTTGGTGACAGCCCACTATGGCTACACCTTC.

This clone appeared a few times. CDR3 residues: CASSQGPGLKTYEQYF. The CDR3 nucleotides are TGCGCCAGCAGCCAGGGGCCGGGACTCAAAACCTACGAGCAGTACTTC. The chain employs TRBV4-1 and TRBJ2-7; possible D gene TRBD2, 6 bases. Per the germline V gene, CDR1 is MGHRA and CDR2 is YSYEKL. Between the trimmed V and J ends, which lost 3 bases and 2 bases, there was a span of 17 bases. This CDR3 has 16 amino acids.

J is TRBJ2-6 and V is TRBV18; D might be TRBD1 (6 bases). V was clipped by 3 bases and J by 0 bases, with 15 bases between them. The CDR3 is 18 amino acids. The germline gives CDR1 KGHSH, CDR2 LQKENI. CDR3 nucleotide sequence: TGTGCCAGCTCACCGTTACCGACAGGCCACTCTGGGGCCAACGTCCTGACTTTC. This translates into CASSPLPTGHSGANVLTF. The complete variable domain, with remaining parts taken from reference TRBV18 and TRBJ2-6, reads NAGVMQNPRHLVRRRGQEARLRCSPMKGHSHVYWYRQLPEEGLKFMVYLQKENIIDESGMPKERFSAEFPKEGPSILRIQQVVRGDSAAYFCASSPLPTGHSGANVLTFGAGSRLTVL.

This chain uses TRBV18 with TRBJ1-1, with 10 bases identical to TRBD1. This CDR3 region has 15 residues. V was clipped by 5 bases and J by 5 bases; unmatched bases: 8. Germline CDR1 KGHSH, CDR2 LQKENI. In nucleotides, the CDR3 is TGTGCCAGCTCAGACCAGACAGGGGGCCCGACTGAAGCTTTCTTT. Protein product: CASSDQTGGPTEAFF. The full variable domain, in which reference TRBV18 and TRBJ1-1 provide the parts outside the CDR3, is NAGVMQNPRHLVRRRGQEARLRCSPMKGHSHVYWYRQLPEEGLKFMVYLQKENIIDESGMPKERFSAEFPKEGPSILRIQQVVRGDSAAYFCASSDQTGGPTEAFFGQGTRLTVV.

The CDR3: CASSGLQGVEKLFF. CDR3 DNA sequence: TGTGCCAGCAGTGGTTTACAGGGGGTTGAAAAACTGTTTTTT. This chain joins TRBV28 and TRBJ1-4; 8 positions match TRBD1. Trimming cost V 5 bases and J 7 bases; bases outside gene matches: 6. The CDR3 spans 14 residues. Germline values: CDR1 MDHEN, CDR2 SYDVKM.

DNA for the CDR3: TGTGCCAGCAGTTTATACAGGGACGGCTACACCTTC. Protein: CASSLYRDGYTF. This chain uses TRBV28 with TRBJ1-2; possible D gene TRBD1, 6 bases. Germline CDR1 MDHEN, CDR2 SYDVKM. The V end was cut by 1 base, the J end by 8 bases, with 8 bases between. This CDR3 spans 12 amino acids.

This clone was observed a few times. The chain employs TRBV5-1 and TRBJ1-1, with 7 bases identical to TRBD1. In germline, CDR1 is SGHRS, CDR2 YFSETQ. V lost 6 bases to trimming and J lost 10 bases; unmatched junction nucleotides: 18. There are 15 residues in the CDR3. The DNA of the CDR3 is TGCGCCAGCAACATAGGCTCAAGCACAGGGGTTGGAGCTTTCTTT. Protein product: CASNIGSSTGVGAFF.

J is TRBJ2-7 and V is TRBV12-3 or TRBV12-4; D might be TRBD2 (5 bases). V lost 6 bases and J 7 bases, leaving 16 bases between the germline ends. The CDR3 consists of 13 residues. The CDR3 loop reads CASSPLRSGEQYF. Written as DNA, the CDR3 is TGTGCCAGCAGCCCACTCCGATCGGGAGAGCAGTACTTC.

The chain recombines TRBV15 with TRBJ1-4, with TRBD1 matching 9 bases. The CDR3 contains 14 residues. V was clipped by 6 bases and J by 7 bases; unmatched bases: 6. The germline V gene encodes CDR1 LNHNV and CDR2 YYDKDF (reference sequence). CDR3 amino acids: CATSRRTGVEKLFF. In DNA, the CDR3 is TGTGCCACCAGTAGGCGGACAGGGGTTGAAAAACTGTTTTTT.

The chain recombines TRBV29-1 with TRBJ1-2, with D tentatively TRBD1 (5 bases). In germline, CDR1 is SQVTM, CDR2 ANQGSEA. CDR3 size: 14 residues. The V end was cut by 4 bases, the J end by 0 bases, with 12 bases between. CDR3 in DNA: TGCAGCGTTGCGGGGGGGGGTACTAACTATGGCTACACCTTC. Its translation is CSVAGGGTNYGYTF.

CDR3 amino acids: CASSRQAGYEQYF. The CDR3 DNA follows: TGTGCCAGCAGCCGCCAGGCGGGATACGAGCAGTACTTC. The V call is TRBV7-9, the J call TRBJ2-7; D is possibly TRBD2 (6 bases). Germline V gene data show CDR1 as SEHNR and CDR2 as FQNEAQ (reference sequence). The CDR3 length is 13 residues. V was clipped by 5 bases and J by 4 bases, with 12 bases between them. Together with reference TRBV7-9 and TRBJ2-7, the CDR3 gives the full variable domain: DTGVSQNPRHKITKRGQNVTFRCDPISEHNRLYWYRQTLGQGPEFLTYFQNEAQLEKSRLLSDRFSAERPKGSFSTLEIQRTEQGDSAMYLCASSRQAGYEQYFGPGTRLTVT.

The rearrangement links TRBV3-1 (or the pseudogene TRBV3-2) to TRBJ2-1; 7 bases fit TRBD1. CDR1 and CDR2 (germline): LGHDT, YNNKEL (reference sequence). This CDR3 has 15 amino acids. V was clipped by 4 bases and J by 0 bases; unmatched bases: 3. The CDR3 bases are TGTGCCAGCAGCCGCGACAGGGACTCCTACAATGAGCAGTTCTTC. Translation gives CASSRDRDSYNEQFF.